This entry lists 8 T cell receptor beta chains sequenced from one sample in a study of cytomegalovirus exposure and HLA in healthy donors. This PCR relied on a set of 60 Vbeta primers and 13 Jbeta primers. Here immunoSEQ multiplex PCR was the method, and the copy in TCRdb shows in-frame clones only, minus some. Of under 200,000 clones listed, around 77% are singletons. The sample taken for sequencing was PBMCs. Receptors originate from a man in his 60s in good health and CMV-seronegative.

The rearrangement uses TRBV4-3 and TRBJ2-7; D is perhaps TRBD2 (6 bases). Between the trimmed V and J ends, which lost 0 bases and 9 bases, there was a span of 12 bases. Germline CDR1 and CDR2: LGHNA and YSLEER. The CDR3 covers 13 residues. The CDR3 is CASSQDVGGTQYF. The CDR3 DNA sequence: TGCGCCAGCAGCCAAGATGTTGGAGGGACGCAGTACTTC.

This chain links TRBV4-1 with TRBJ2-1; 7 bases agree with TRBD2. The junction had 10 bases not matched to a gene; V was cut back by 3 bases and J by 8 bases. The length of the CDR3 is 15 residues. Looked up from germline, CDR1 is MGHRA and CDR2 is YSYEKL. CDR3 nucleotide sequence: TGCGCCAGCAGCCATCCCGGACTAGTGGGCGATGAGCAGTTCTTC. As protein: CASSHPGLVGDEQFF.

This clone was detected only a few times. V and J are TRBV7-3 and TRBJ1-6; 9 nucleotides line up with TRBD1. CDR1 is SGHTA, CDR2 FQGTGA, per germline. V lost 5 bases to trimming and J lost 6 bases; unmatched junction nucleotides: 14. This CDR3 comprises 18 residues. The DNA for the CDR3 is TGTGCCAGCAGCCTCCGGACAGGGGCTGGTGGGAGTAATTCACCCCTCCACTTT. Translation: CASSLRTGAGGSNSPLHF.

The J gene is TRBJ2-1, the V gene TRBV7-3; 9 nucleotides agree with TRBD2. The CDR3 has 14 residues. Germline CDR1 reads SGHTA; CDR2 reads FQGTGA. Unmatched junction bases numbered 2, after V lost 2 bases and J lost 6 bases. DNA of the CDR3: TGTGCCAGCAGCTTAGCGGGAGGGATCAATGAGCAGTTCTTC. It is translated as CASSLAGGINEQFF.

The chain uses TRBV10-3 and TRBJ2-7; D is unresolved. CDR3 length: 11 residues. V lost 3 bases and J lost 4, with 4 bases in between. CDR1 and CDR2 (germline): ENHRY, SYGVKD. CDR3 nucleotide sequence: TGTGCCATCAGTGACGCGTACGAGCAGTACTTC. It is translated as CAISDAYEQYF.

The chain links TRBV19 to TRBJ2-2; TRBD2 matches at 8 bases. The trim removed 0 bases at V and 0 bases at J, leaving 0 bases unmatched. CDR3 length equals 16 residues. Germline V gives CDR1 LNHDA, CDR2 SQIVND (reference sequence). In DNA, the CDR3 is TGTGCCAGTAGTATAGAGGGACTAGCGAACACCGGGGAGCTGTTTTTT. This encodes CASSIEGLANTGELFF. Variable domain in full (rest from reference TRBV19 and TRBJ2-2): DGGITQSPKYLFRKEGQNVTLSCEQNLNHDAMYWYRQDPGQGLRLIYYSQIVNDFQKGDIAEGYSVSREKKESFPLTVTSAQKNPTAFYLCASSIEGLANTGELFFGEGSRLTVL.

The V call is TRBV7-3, the J call TRBJ2-2; the D gene is possibly TRBD1 (6 bases). With 1 base removed from V and 5 bases from J, the gap between germline ends came to 11 bases. The CDR3 is made up of 15 amino acids. In germline, CDR1 is SGHTA, CDR2 FQGTGA. The DNA for the CDR3 is TGTGCCAGCAGCTTAATCAGGGGTGGGACCGGGGAGCTGTTTTTT. Protein: CASSLIRGGTGELFF.

This clone has a handful of counts. The chain has TRBV29-1 and TRBJ2-1; TRBD2 matches 8 bases. V trimming: 1 base; J trimming: 4 bases; junction bases outside the gene matches: 6. The CDR3 spans 15 residues. Germline V gene sequence: CDR1 SQVTM, CDR2 ANQGSEA. CDR3: CSVEGTGGIYNEQFF. The DNA of the CDR3 is TGCAGCGTTGAAGGAACGGGGGGGATATACAATGAGCAGTTCTTC.